Included here is one TCR beta chain sequence, with context. Sequencing was performed with immunoSEQ multiplex PCR; in TCRdb, only in-frame clones are kept and a portion is missing. Here the sample spans 250,000 to 300,000 clones, 70% to 90% being singletons. The sample comes from a study of blood T cell repertoires in COVID-19. Germline loops: CDR1 MNHEY, CDR2 SVGAGI. CDR3 size: 13 residues. J lost 3 bases, V lost 6 bases, and 4 bases had no gene match. The specimen sequenced was peripheral blood. The chain is built from TRBV6-5 and TRBJ2-7, with TRBD1 identical over 8 bases. The receptor's source is a woman in her seventies with acute or convalescent COVID-19. The CDR3 DNA follows: TGTGCCAGCAGGAGAACAGGGGGCTACGAGCAGTACTTC. Protein sequence: CASRRTGGYEQYF.